The rows below give T cell receptor beta chains drawn from one sample of a study of T cells in Graves' hyperthyroidism and ophthalmopathy. TCRdb used MiXCR to reprocess the multiplex PCR reads, holding one entry per CDR3 protein. The sample consists of hundreds of thousands of distinct CDR3 sequences, 14% of them appearing once. Sequences were obtained from blood. These receptors were taken from a woman aged 18-29 years with Graves' hyperthyroidism. Each CDR3 is given with its conserved first and last residue. The D gene is left open where the match is weak. The size entry is marked missing in some rows and otherwise reads once, few, many or a size class.

size,J,D,V,DNA,CDR3
NA,TRBJ1-2,NA,TRBV27,TGTGCCAGCAGAACTTACGGGGACTATGGCTACACCTTC,CASRTYGDYGYTF
many,TRBJ1-1,NA,TRBV29-1,TGCAGCGTTGCACAGGGAGTCACTGAAGCTTTCTTT,CSVAQGVTEAFF
many,TRBJ1-2,TRBD1,TRBV28,TGTGCCAGCAGCTCTCAGGGGGGGTACTATGGCTACACCTTC,CASSSQGGYYGYTF
few,TRBJ2-7,TRBD2,TRBV7-9,TGTGCCAGCAGCACTAGGACTAGCGGGAGGGACCACGAGCAGTACTTC,CASSTRTSGRDHEQYF
NA,TRBJ2-7,NA,TRBV7-6,TGTGCCAGCAGCTTACTTTCAGGATCCTACGAGCAGTACTTC,CASSLLSGSYEQYF
few,TRBJ2-2,TRBD2,TRBV7-8,TGTGCCAGCAGTTTTCACCGATGGACTAGCGGGAGCGGGGCTCTAATGAACACCGGGGAGCTGTTTTTT,CASSFHRWTSGSGALMNTGELFF
NA,TRBJ2-7,NA,TRBV27,TGTGCCAGCCAAGGGCTCTATCACTACGAGCAGTACTTC,CASQGLYHYEQYF
many,TRBJ2-1,TRBD2,TRBV7-2,TGTGCCAGCACCCTCTCCAGCGGGAACGAGCAGTTCTTC,CASTLSSGNEQFF
many,TRBJ1-6,NA,TRBV12-3/TRBV12-4,TGTGCCAGCAGGGACAGCGTATCACCCCTCCACTTT,CASRDSVSPLHF
NA,TRBJ2-1,TRBD2,TRBV6-6,TGTGCCAGCAGTTACTCCTACTCAGCGGGACCCCCCCTCAATGAGCAGTTCTTC,CASSYSYSAGPPLNEQFF
once,TRBJ2-5,NA,TRBV29-1,TGCAGCGTTGAAGGGGGAGGGGGAGGAGAGACCCAGTACTTC,CSVEGGGGGETQYF
many,TRBJ2-1,NA,TRBV12-3/TRBV12-4,TGTGCCAGCACTCTACGGATAAGCTCCTACAATGAGCAGTTCTTC,CASTLRISSYNEQFF
once,TRBJ2-2,NA,TRBV6-2/TRBV6-3,TGTGCCAGCAGTTACCCGAACGGCCGGATCTCCCGGGGAATTACCGGGGAGCTGTTTTTT,CASSYPNGRISRGITGELFF
NA,TRBJ2-4,NA,TRBV6-1,TGTGCCAGCAGTGATGGCAGATGGACCAAAAACATTCAGTACTTC,CASSDGRWTKNIQYF
NA,TRBJ2-1,NA,TRBV6-1,TGTGCCAGCAGCCGACCCCTGGGCGATGAGCAGTTCTTC,CASSRPLGDEQFF
many,TRBJ1-1,NA,TRBV24-1,TGTGCCACCAGTGATGACCTGAACACTGAAGCTTTCTTT,CATSDDLNTEAFF
many,TRBJ2-3,TRBD2,TRBV2,TGTGCCAGCAGGCCCCTAAGGGGGACTAGCGGGAGTCCTAGCACAGATACGCAGTATTTT,CASRPLRGTSGSPSTDTQYF
many,TRBJ1-1,NA,TRBV18,TGTGCCAGCTCAACTTCAATTGGAGACACTGAAGCTTTCTTT,CASSTSIGDTEAFF
NA,TRBJ1-5,NA,TRBV29-1,TGCAGCGTTGCCCTAGATAGCAATCAGCCCCAGCATTTT,CSVALDSNQPQHF
many,TRBJ2-5,NA,TRBV7-8,TGTGCCAGCAGCTTAGCCACTTCACTGGTAAACTTC,CASSLATSLVNF